One T cell receptor beta chain is described in this entry. No antigen is known for it. Base qualities were left out, and no much larger clone turns up one base away. Taken from the germline V gene, the CDR1 and CDR2 loops are KGHDR and SFDVKD. The CDR3, cysteine through phenylalanine, is 16 amino acids long. The DNA shown is the 48-base CDR3, in frame from base 1. The junction shows trimming of 3 bases on V and 2 bases on J, plus 16 bases between the germline ends. The data stem from a study of identical twins (dated by TCRdb to 2016 to 2017). Study-level background: The study deep-sequenced TCR alpha and beta repertoires from monozygotic twins, unrelated adults of various ages and cord blood to test whether fetal clonotypes persist. To rule out contamination, replicate twin experiments were performed at different times with different library preparation protocols. The full study reports these points: In monozygotic twins, recombination models systematically underestimated out-of-frame TCR alpha sharing, but the models matched the sharing seen between unrelated individuals. Compared with coincidental sharing between unrelated individuals, out-of-frame TCR alpha sequences shared between twins had an excess of sequences with low generation probability. Abundant cord blood beta clonotypes carried fewer insertions; young adult naive repertoires showed a weaker similar trend, while memory repertoires showed none. Excess twin sharing in beta out-of-frame sequences was weaker because fewer shared sequences lowered the signal-to-noise ratio. Because the same donors could not be followed over many years, the conclusions relied on cross-sectional statistical analysis. Invariant T cells such as MAIT and iNKT could partly confound zero-insertion analyses, though diverse VJ usage argued against this for most clonotypes.

Every donor in the study was a healthy Caucasian. The protocol used for the library was 5' RACE. For sequencing, an Illumina HiSeq 2000 was employed. Template switching added a universal primer binding site, and the final cDNA carried a unique molecular identifier that allowed TCR cDNA molecules to be counted accurately. Specific primers in the conserved constant-segment region were used to synthesize first-strand cDNA for the TCR alpha and beta chains. To control for contamination, each cDNA library was double barcoded with a SMART-Mk sample barcode plus Illumina barcodes. TruSeq adapter sequences and Illumina sample barcodes were added in two successive PCR steps. Sequencing of the TCR alpha and beta cDNA libraries was done on the Illumina HiSeq platform using custom primers. From the authors' description of their analysis: MiGEC processed the raw reads to extract unique molecular identifiers, while MiXCR was used to determine the CDR3 positions. For each individual, recombination models were inferred using an EM algorithm with the repgenHMM and IGoR tools. The analysis of shared clonotypes was done with the tcR package in R, with sharing normalized by the product of cloneset sizes. To study raw recombination without the effects of thymic and clonal selection, out-of-frame nonproductive sequences were analyzed. TCRdb reran the public reads through fastp at Q25 and MiXCR, keeping productive beta chains. Entries are consolidated by CDR3 protein sequence, retaining the most common genes and DNA. The V and J calls shown here were made by TCRdb, not taken from the authors' results. The sample has some 1,600,000 distinct CDR3 sequences on record, less than 35% of them singletons. The top ten clonotypes cover about 0.27% of the sample.

Sequencing was carried out using cord blood. The sequence derives from a newborn girl in good health. Recombination connected TRBV24-1 to TRBJ2-7, with a weak D call of TRBD2 (6 bases match). The CDR3: CATSDKNPGSPYEQYF. The DNA sequence reads TGTGCCACCAGTGATAAGAACCCCGGGAGCCCCTACGAGCAGTACTTC.